This T cell receptor (beta chain) originates from a study of T cells of healthy individuals. This clonotype occurred many times. Germline lookup yields CDR1 GTSNPN and CDR2 SVGIG (reference sequence). The V and J ends lost 4 bases and 2 bases respectively, with 12 bases between them. This CDR3 is built from 15 residues. A single record per CDR3 protein comes from TCRdb applying MiXCR to the 5' RACE reads. The repertoire consists of 50,000 to 55,000 distinct CDR3 sequences, with roughly 15% occurring once and the leading ten covering roughly 16%. This clonotype was sampled from a human donor in good health. The V and J genes are TRBV30 and TRBJ2-6; D gene uncertain. The CDR3 sequence: CAWNSEAAGANVLTF. In DNA, the CDR3 is TGTGCCTGGAATTCGGAAGCTGCTGGGGCCAACGTCCTGACTTTC.